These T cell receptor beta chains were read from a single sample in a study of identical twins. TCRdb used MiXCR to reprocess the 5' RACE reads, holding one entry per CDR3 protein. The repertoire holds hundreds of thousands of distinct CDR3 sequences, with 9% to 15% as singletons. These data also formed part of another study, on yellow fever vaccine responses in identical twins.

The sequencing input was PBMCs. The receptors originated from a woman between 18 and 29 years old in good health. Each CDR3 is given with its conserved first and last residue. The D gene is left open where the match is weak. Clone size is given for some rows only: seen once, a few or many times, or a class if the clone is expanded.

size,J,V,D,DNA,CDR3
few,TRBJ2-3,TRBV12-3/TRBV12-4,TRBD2,TGTGCCAGCAGTTTAGGGGCGGGGGGGCCTGGCACAGATACGCAGTATTTT,CASSLGAGGPGTDTQYF
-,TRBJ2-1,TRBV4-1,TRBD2,TGCGCCAGCAGCCAGGACGCGGGACTAGGGTACAATGAGCAGTTCTTC,CASSQDAGLGYNEQFF
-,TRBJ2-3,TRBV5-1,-,TGCGCCAGCAGCTTGTTTACCACAGATACGCAGTATTTT,CASSLFTTDTQYF
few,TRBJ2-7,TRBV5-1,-,TGCGCCAGCAGCTCTGGGAGAGGAGAGCACTACGAGCAGTACTTC,CASSSGRGEHYEQYF
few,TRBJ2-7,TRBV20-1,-,TGCAGCCCTCGGCAGGGTGACGAGCAGTACTTC,CSPRQGDEQYF
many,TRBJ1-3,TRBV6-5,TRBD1,TGTGCCAGCAGTTACTTCCGACAGGGTTATGGAAACACCATATATTTT,CASSYFRQGYGNTIYF
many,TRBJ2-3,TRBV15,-,TGTGCCACCAGCAGAGGAATCGAGGGGGTTAGCACAGATACGCAGTATTTT,CATSRGIEGVSTDTQYF
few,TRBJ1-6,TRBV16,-,TGTGCCAGCGAGCCGTCAGCTAATAATTCACCCCTCCACTTT,CASEPSANNSPLHF
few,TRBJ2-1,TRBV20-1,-,TGCAGTGCGCGGAGGGGCGCGAATTTAATCAATGAGCAGTTCTTC,CSARRGANLINEQFF
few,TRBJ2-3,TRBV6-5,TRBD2,TGTGCCAGCAGTTACTCTCCAGGGGCGGGGGGAGATACGCAGTATTTT,CASSYSPGAGGDTQYF
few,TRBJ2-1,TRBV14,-,TGTGCCAGCAGCCTCATAGCCGGCTCCTACAATGAGCAGTTCTTC,CASSLIAGSYNEQFF
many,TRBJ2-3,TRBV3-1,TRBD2,TGTGCCAGCAGCCAAGATGGCCGACTAGCGGGAGGGCCTTATAGCACAGATACGCAGTATTTT,CASSQDGRLAGGPYSTDTQYF
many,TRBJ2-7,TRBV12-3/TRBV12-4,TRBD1,TGTGCCAGCAAACCCGCCGGGACAGGGCTATCCTACGAGCAGTACTTC,CASKPAGTGLSYEQYF
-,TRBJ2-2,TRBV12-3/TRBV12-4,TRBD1,TGTGCCAGCAGTTTTTCACAGGGGGCTGGCACCGGGGAGCTGTTTTTT,CASSFSQGAGTGELFF
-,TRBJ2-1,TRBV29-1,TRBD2,TGCAGCGTTGAATTGGCGGGAGCTTCCTACAATGAGCAGTTCTTC,CSVELAGASYNEQFF
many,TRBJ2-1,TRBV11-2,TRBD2,TGTGCCAGCAGTCCAATAACGGGGGGGCCCAGTGAGCAGTTCTTC,CASSPITGGPSEQFF
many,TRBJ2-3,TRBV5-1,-,TGCGCCAGCACTGAGGGCGGTGATACGCAGTATTTT,CASTEGGDTQYF
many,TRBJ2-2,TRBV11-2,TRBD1,TGTGCCAGCAGCTCCGGGAGGACAGGGGCGAACACCGGGGAGCTGTTTTTT,CASSSGRTGANTGELFF
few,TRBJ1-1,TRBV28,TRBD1,TGTGCCAGCAGAACAGGGGGACCCACTGAAGCTTTCTTT,CASRTGGPTEAFF
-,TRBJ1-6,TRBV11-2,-,TGTGCCAGCAGCACCTACCGGGAATATAATTCACCCCTCCACTTT,CASSTYREYNSPLHF
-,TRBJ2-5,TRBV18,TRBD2,TGTGCCAGCTCACGACTAGCGGGGGGCCAGGCGACGGAGACCCAGTACTTC,CASSRLAGGQATETQYF
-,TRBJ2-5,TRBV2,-,TGTGCCAGCGAGACTGGGGGGTTCCAAGAGACCCAGTACTTC,CASETGGFQETQYF
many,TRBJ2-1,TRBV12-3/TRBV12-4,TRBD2,TGTGCCAGCAGCCCCTCTTCAGCGGGAGAGGGGTACAATGAGCAGTTCTTC,CASSPSSAGEGYNEQFF
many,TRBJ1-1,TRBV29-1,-,TGCAGCGTTGACAGGGACACTAAGAACACTGAAGCTTTCTTT,CSVDRDTKNTEAFF
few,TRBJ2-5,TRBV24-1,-,TGTGCCACCAGTGACCAGCGGGCGGGGGAGACCCAGTACTTC,CATSDQRAGETQYF
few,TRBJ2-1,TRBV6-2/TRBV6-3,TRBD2,TGTGCCAGCAGTTACCGTCAGCGGGAGGGCCTGGATGAGCAGTTCTTC,CASSYRQREGLDEQFF
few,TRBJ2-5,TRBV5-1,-,TGCGCCAGCAGCTCCGAGGTGAGGGATTGGGAGACCCAGTACTTC,CASSSEVRDWETQYF
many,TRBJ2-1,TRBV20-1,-,TGCAGTGCTAGATATGAAGGGTTGAGTGAGCAGTTCTTC,CSARYEGLSEQFF
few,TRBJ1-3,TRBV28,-,TGTGCCACCCGACCCTTCGCGGGAAACACCATATATTTT,CATRPFAGNTIYF
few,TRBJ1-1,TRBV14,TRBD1,TGTGCCAGCAGCCCTAGGACAGGGGGCGGTGAAGCTTTCTTT,CASSPRTGGGEAFF
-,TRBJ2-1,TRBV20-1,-,TGCAGTGCAGAAGAAGGCTTACTCTCCTACAATGAGCAGTTCTTC,CSAEEGLLSYNEQFF
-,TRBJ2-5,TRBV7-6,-,TGTGCCAGCAGCTCTCCGACAGGCGTGGTAGAGACCCAGTACTTC,CASSSPTGVVETQYF
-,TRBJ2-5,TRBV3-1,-,TGTGCCAGCAGCCAAGTTCCAGGGAGGCAAGAGACCCAGTACTTC,CASSQVPGRQETQYF
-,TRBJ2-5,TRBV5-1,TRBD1,TGCGCCAGCAGCTACGCCGGGACAGGCATATTAGAGACCCAGTACTTC,CASSYAGTGILETQYF
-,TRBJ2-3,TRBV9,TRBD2,TGTGCCAGCAGCGGGGAGGGCCGAACAGATACGCAGTATTTT,CASSGEGRTDTQYF
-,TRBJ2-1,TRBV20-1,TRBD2,TGCAGTGCTAGAGATCCGGGAGGGGGTGGGAATGAGCAGTTCTTC,CSARDPGGGGNEQFF
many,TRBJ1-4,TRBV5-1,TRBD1,TGCGCCAGCAGCTTGGCCCCGAGCAGGGGGCATGAAAAACTGTTTTTT,CASSLAPSRGHEKLFF
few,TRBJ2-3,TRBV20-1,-,TGCAGTGCTAGAGTCGCCGGGACTCCGTCTGGTACGCAGTATTTT,CSARVAGTPSGTQYF
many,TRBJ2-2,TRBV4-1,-,TGCGCCAGCAGCCAAGGTCTTTTGGGGGAGCTGTTTTTT,CASSQGLLGELFF
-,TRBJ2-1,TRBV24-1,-,TGTGCCGCTCGCCCGGCAGGACGGAATGAGCAGTTCTTC,CAARPAGRNEQFF
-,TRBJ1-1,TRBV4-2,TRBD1,TGTGCCAGCAGCCAAGATATGACAGGGGCTGGCACTGAAGCTTTCTTT,CASSQDMTGAGTEAFF
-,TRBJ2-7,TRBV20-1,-,TGCAGTGCTCGGGGGACCAATCCCTACGAGCAGTACTTC,CSARGTNPYEQYF
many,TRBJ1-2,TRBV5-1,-,TGCGCCAGCAGCGAGGAAAACTATGGCTACACCTTC,CASSEENYGYTF
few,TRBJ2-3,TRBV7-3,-,TGTGCCAGCAGCTCTGCGCGGACAGATACGCAGTATTTT,CASSSARTDTQYF
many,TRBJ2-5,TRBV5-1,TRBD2,TGCGCCAGCAGCTTGGAACGGGGGGGAGAGACCCAGTACTTC,CASSLERGGETQYF
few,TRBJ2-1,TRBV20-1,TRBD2,TGCAGGGGCAGGGGGCGTGGGACTAGCGGCCCCAATGAGCAGTTCTTC,CRGRGRGTSGPNEQFF
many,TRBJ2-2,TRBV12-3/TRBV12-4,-,TGTGCCAGCACCTCGACTACTACCGGGGAGCTGTTTTTT,CASTSTTTGELFF
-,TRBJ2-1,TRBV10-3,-,TGTGCCATCAGTGAGTCAAGGGGGGGCTCCTACAATGAGCAGTTCTTC,CAISESRGGSYNEQFF
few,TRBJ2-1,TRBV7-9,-,TGTGCCAGCAGCCCCCCGGAGGGGTACAATGAGCAGTTCTTC,CASSPPEGYNEQFF
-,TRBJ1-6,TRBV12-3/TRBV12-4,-,TGTGCCAGTAGGGGGTATAATTCACCCCTCCACTTT,CASRGYNSPLHF
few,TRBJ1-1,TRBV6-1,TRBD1,TGTGCCAGCAGTGCACCGGGACAGGGGAACACTGAAGCTTTCTTT,CASSAPGQGNTEAFF
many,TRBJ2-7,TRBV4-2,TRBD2,TGTGCCAGCAGCCAAACACTAGCGGGAGTCGACGAGCAGTACTTC,CASSQTLAGVDEQYF
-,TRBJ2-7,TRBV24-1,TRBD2,TGTGCCACCAGTGGTAGCGGGAGGGGAAACGAGCAGTACTTC,CATSGSGRGNEQYF
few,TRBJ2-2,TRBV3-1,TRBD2,TGTGCCAGCAGCCCACTAGCGGGGGGATTCACCGGGGAGCTGTTTTTT,CASSPLAGGFTGELFF
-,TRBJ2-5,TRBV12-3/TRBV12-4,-,TGTACCCGCAGTTTTTTCGGTATTGGCAGGGGACGTAACCAAGAGACCCAGTACTTC,CTRSFFGIGRGRNQETQYF
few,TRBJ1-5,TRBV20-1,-,TGCAGTGCCAGACGTCTTTATAGCAATCAGCCCCAGCATTTT,CSARRLYSNQPQHF
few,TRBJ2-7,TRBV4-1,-,TGCGCCAGCAGCCAAGTCGGGGCCACAGACTTCTCCTACGAGCAGTACTTC,CASSQVGATDFSYEQYF
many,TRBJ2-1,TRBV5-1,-,TGCGCCAGCAGCCACGACTATCCCCTATCAAGGGAGCAGTTCTTC,CASSHDYPLSREQFF